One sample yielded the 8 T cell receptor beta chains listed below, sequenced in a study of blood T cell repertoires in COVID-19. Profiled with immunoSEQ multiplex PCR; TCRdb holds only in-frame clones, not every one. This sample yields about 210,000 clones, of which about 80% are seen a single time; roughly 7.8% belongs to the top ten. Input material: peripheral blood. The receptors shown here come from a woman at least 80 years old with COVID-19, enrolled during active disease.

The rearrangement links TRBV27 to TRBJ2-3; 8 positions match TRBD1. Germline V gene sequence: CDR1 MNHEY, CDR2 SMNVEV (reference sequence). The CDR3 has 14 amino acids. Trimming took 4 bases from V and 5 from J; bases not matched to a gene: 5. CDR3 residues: CASSWQGAQDTQYF. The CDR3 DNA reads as TGTGCCAGCAGTTGGCAGGGGGCCCAAGATACGCAGTATTTT.

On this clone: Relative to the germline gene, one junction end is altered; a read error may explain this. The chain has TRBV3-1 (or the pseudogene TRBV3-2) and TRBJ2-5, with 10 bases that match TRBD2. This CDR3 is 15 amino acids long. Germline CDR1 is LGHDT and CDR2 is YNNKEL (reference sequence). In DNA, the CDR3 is TGTGCCAGCAGCCAAGATCTGGCTAGCGGGGGTGCCGTGGACTTC. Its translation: CASSQDLASGGAVDF.

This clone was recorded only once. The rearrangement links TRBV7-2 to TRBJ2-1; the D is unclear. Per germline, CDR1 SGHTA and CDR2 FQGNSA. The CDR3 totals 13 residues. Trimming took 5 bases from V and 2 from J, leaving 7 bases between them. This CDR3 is CASSNRAYNEQFF. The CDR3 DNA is TGTGCCAGCAGCAACAGAGCCTACAATGAGCAGTTCTTC.

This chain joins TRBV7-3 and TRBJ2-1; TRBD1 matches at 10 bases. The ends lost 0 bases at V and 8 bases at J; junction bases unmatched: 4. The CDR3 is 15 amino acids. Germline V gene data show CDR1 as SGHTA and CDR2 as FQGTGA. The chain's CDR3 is CASSLTRDRGDEQFF. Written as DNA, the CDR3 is TGTGCCAGCAGCTTAACCCGGGACAGGGGTGATGAGCAGTTCTTC.

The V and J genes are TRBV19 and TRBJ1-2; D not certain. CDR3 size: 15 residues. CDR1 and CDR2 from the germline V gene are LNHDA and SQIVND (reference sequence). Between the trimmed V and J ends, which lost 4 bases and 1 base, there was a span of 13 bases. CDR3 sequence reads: CASSTDTTINYGYTF. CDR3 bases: TGTGCCAGTAGTACAGACACTACTATTAACTATGGCTACACCTTC.

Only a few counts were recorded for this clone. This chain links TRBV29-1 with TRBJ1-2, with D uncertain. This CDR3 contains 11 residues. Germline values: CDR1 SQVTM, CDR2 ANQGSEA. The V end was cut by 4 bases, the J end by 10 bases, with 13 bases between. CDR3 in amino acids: CSVVGDADYTF. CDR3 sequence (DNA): TGCAGCGTTGTGGGAGACGCTGACTACACCTTC.

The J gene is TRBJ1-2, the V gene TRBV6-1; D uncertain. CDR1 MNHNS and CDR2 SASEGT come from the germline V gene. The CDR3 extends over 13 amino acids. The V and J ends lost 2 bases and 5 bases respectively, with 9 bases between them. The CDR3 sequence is CASSEPGRYGYTF. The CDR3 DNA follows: TGTGCCAGCAGTGAACCGGGAAGGTATGGCTACACCTTC.

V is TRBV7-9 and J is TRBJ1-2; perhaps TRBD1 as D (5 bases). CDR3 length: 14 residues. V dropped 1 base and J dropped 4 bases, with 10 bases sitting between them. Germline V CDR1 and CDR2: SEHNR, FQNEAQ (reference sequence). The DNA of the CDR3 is TGTGCCAGCAGCTTAGTCGGGGACTCCTATGGCTACACCTTC. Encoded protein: CASSLVGDSYGYTF.